This T cell receptor beta chain was profiled in a study of blood T cell repertoires in COVID-19. Turning to the study itself: Samples taken during acute and convalescent COVID-19 were collected in the United States, Italy and Spain. Sources were T cells, B-cell-depleted T cells, or PBMCs; the material itself was cDNA or gDNA.

TCRdb's copy holds only in-frame clones and misses some; the assay was immunoSEQ multiplex PCR. The profile shows 130,000 to 150,000 clones, 80% to 90% of them singletons. Input material: peripheral blood. The TCR comes from a woman between 45 and 60 years old with acute or convalescent COVID-19.

The CDR3 DNA sequence: TGTGCCAGCTGGGCAGTCCTAAACACTGAAGCTTTCTTT. It translates to CASWAVLNTEAFF. The chain uses TRBV6-5 and TRBJ1-1, with unresolved D. V lost 8 bases and J 2 bases, leaving 12 bases between the germline ends. The germline CDR1 and CDR2 sequences are MNHEY and SVGAGI. The CDR3 length is 13 residues.